What follows is one T cell receptor beta chain and its context. Its antigen is not known. The germline gives CDR1 LGHDT, CDR2 YNNKEL (reference sequence). CDR3 length: 14 amino acids. The record originates from a study of monozygotic twins with inflammatory bowel disease. Study results and limitations: Varied immunosuppressive treatments among patients may have increased repertoire variability.

A total RNA quantity of about 4,000 ng went into each TCR library. Following a re-call of the 5' RACE reads, TCRdb has one entry per CDR3 protein and lacks DNA. Its listing shows approximately 400,000 distinct CDR3 sequences. The rearrangement joins TRBV3-1 to TRBJ1-1; the D gene TCRdb calls, TRBD1, cannot be checked with no DNA. Sequenced material: blood. The TCR originated in a human donor with ulcerative colitis or Crohn's disease, or a healthy co-twin of an affected twin (not recorded which). The CDR3 loop reads CASSPGIWNTEAFF. The whole variable domain, filled in from reference TRBV3-1 and TRBJ1-1, reads DTAVSQTPKYLVTQMGNDKSIKCEQNLGHDTMYWYKQDSKKFLKIMFSYNNKELIINETVPNRFSPKSPDKAHLNLHINSLELGDSAVYFCASSPGIWNTEAFFGQGTRLTVV.